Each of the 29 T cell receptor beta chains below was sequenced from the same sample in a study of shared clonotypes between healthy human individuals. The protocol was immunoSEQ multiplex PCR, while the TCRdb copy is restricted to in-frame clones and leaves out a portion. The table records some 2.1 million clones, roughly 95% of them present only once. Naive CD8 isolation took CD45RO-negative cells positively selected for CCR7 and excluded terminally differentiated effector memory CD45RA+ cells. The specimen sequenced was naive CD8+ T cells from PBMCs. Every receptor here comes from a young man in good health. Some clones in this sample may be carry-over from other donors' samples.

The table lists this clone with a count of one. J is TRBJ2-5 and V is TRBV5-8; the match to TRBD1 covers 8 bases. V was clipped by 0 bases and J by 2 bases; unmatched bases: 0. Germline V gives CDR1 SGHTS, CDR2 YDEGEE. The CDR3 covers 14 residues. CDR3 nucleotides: TGTGCCAGCAGCTTGGACAGGGGGCAAGAGACCCAGTACTTC. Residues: CASSLDRGQETQYF.

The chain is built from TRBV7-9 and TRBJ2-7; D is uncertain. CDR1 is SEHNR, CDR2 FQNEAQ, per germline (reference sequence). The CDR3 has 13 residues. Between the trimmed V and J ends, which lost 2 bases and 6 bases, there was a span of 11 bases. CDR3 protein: CASSLIGRPEQYF. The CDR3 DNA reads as TGTGCCAGCAGCTTAATTGGCCGCCCCGAGCAGTACTTC. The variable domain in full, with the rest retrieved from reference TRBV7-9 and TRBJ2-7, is DTGVSQNPRHKITKRGQNVTFRCDPISEHNRLYWYRQTLGQGPEFLTYFQNEAQLEKSRLLSDRFSAERPKGSFSTLEIQRTEQGDSAMYLCASSLIGRPEQYFGPGTRLTVT.

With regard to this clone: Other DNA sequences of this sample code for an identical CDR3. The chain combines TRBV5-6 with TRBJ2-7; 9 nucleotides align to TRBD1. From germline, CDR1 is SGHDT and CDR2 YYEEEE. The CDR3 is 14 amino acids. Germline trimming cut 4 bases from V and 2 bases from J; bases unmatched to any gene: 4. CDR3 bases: TGTGCCAGCAGCATCGGACAGGGGACCTACGAGCAGTACTTC. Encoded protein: CASSIGQGTYEQYF.

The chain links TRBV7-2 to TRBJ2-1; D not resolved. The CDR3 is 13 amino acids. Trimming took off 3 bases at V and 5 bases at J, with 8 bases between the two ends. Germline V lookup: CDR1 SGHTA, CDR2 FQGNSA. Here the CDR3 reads CASSLTPDNEQFF. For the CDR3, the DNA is TGTGCCAGCAGCTTGACTCCCGACAATGAGCAGTTCTTC. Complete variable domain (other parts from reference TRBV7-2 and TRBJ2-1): GAGVSQSPSNKVTEKGKDVELRCDPISGHTALYWYRQSLGQGLEFLIYFQGNSAPDKSGLPSDRFSAERTGGSVSTLTIQRTQQEDSAVYLCASSLTPDNEQFFGPGTRLTVL.

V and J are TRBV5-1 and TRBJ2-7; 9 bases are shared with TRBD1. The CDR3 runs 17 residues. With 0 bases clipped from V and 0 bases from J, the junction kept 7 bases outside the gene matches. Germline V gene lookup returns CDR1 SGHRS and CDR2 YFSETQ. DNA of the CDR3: TGCGCCAGCAGCTTGGGGGACAGGGAGTCCTCCTCCTACGAGCAGTACTTC. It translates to CASSLGDRESSSYEQYF.

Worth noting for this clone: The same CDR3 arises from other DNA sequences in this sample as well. The CDR3 spells CASSSGLAGGNEQFF. In nucleotides, the CDR3 is TGTGCCAGCAGCTCGGGACTAGCGGGAGGCAATGAGCAGTTCTTC. J is TRBJ2-1 and V is TRBV11-2; 15 nucleotides agree with TRBD2. CDR3 size: 15 residues. J lost 6 bases, V lost 4 bases, and 1 base had no gene match. CDR1 is SGHAT and CDR2 is FQNNGV in the germline V gene.

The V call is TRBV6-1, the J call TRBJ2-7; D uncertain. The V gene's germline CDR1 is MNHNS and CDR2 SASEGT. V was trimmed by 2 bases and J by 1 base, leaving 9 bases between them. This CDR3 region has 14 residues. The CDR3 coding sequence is TGTGCCAGCAGTGAAAGTTTCAGGTCCTACGAGCAGTACTTC. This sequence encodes CASSESFRSYEQYF.

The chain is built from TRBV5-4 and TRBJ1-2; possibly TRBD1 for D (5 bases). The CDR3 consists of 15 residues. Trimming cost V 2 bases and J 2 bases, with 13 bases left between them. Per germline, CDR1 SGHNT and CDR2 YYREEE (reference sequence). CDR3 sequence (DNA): TGTGCCAGCAGCTTCGCCGAGGGGAGGAACTATGGCTACACCTTC. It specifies CASSFAEGRNYGYTF.

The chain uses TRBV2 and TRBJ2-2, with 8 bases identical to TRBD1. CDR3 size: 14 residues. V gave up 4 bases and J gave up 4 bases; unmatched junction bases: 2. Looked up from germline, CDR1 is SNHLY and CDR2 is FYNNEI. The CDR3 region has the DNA TGTGCCAGCAGTGGGGACAGGCTCACCGGGGAGCTGTTTTTT. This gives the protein CASSGDRLTGELFF. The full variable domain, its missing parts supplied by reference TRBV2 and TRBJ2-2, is EPEVTQTPSHQVTQMGQEVILRCVPISNHLYFYWYRQILGQKVEFLVSFYNNEISEKSEIFDDQFSVERPDGSNFTLKIRSTKLEDSAMYFCASSGDRLTGELFFGEGSRLTVL.

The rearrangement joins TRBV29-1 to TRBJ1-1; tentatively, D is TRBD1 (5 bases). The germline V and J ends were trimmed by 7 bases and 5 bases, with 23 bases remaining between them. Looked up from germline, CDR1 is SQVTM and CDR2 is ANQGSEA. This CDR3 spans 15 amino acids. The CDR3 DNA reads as TGCAGCGGATTCGGGGCAGGTGGGGCGAAGACTGAAGCTTTCTTT. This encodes CSGFGAGGAKTEAFF.

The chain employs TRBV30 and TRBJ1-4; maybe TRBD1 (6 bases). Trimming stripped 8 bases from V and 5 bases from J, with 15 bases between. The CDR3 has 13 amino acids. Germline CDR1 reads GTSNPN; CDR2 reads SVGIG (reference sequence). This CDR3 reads CAASEGGNEKLFF. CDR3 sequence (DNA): TGTGCCGCATCAGAGGGGGGAAATGAAAAACTGTTTTTT.

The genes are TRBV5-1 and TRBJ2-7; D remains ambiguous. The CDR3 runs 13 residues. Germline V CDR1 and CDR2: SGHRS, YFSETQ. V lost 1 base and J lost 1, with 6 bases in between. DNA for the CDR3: TGCGCCAGCAGCTTGACAGAGTCCTACGAGCAGTACTTC. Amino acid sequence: CASSLTESYEQYF.

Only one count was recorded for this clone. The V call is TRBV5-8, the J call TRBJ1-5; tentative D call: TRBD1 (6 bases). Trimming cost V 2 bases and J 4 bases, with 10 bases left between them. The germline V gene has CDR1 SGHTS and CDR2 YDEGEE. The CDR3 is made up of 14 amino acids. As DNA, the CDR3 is TGTGCCAGCAGCTTCGGACAGTCTAATCAGCCCCAGCATTTT. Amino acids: CASSFGQSNQPQHF.

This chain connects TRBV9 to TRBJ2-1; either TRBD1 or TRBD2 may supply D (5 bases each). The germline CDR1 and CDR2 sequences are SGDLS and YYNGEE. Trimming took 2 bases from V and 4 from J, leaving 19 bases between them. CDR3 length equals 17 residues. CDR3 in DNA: TGTGCCAGCAGCGTGAATCAGGCAGGGACGGGATACAATGAGCAGTTCTTC. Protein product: CASSVNQAGTGYNEQFF.

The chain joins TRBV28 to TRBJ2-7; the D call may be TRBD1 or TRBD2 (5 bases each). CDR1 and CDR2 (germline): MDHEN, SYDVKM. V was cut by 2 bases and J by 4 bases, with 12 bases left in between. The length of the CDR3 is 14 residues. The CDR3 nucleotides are TGTGCCAGCAGTTTAGCAGGGCCGGGGTACGAGCAGTACTTC. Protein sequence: CASSLAGPGYEQYF. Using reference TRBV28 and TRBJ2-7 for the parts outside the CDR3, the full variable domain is DVKVTQSSRYLVKRTGEKVFLECVQDMDHENMFWYRQDPGLGLRLIYFSYDVKMKEKGDIPEGYSVSREKKERFSLILESASTNQTSMYLCASSLAGPGYEQYFGPGTRLTVT.

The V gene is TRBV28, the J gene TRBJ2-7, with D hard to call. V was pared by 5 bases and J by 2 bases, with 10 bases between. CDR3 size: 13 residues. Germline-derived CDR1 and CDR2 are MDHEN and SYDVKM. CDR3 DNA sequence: TGTGCCAGCAGTCCGGTGAATCCCTACGAGCAGTACTTC. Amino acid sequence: CASSPVNPYEQYF.

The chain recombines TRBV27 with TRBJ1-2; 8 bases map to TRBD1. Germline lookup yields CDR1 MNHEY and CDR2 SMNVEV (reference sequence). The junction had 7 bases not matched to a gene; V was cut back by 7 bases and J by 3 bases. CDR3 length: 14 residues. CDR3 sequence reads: CASTKRGQDYGYTF. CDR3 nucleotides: TGTGCCAGCACTAAAAGGGGACAGGACTATGGCTACACCTTC.

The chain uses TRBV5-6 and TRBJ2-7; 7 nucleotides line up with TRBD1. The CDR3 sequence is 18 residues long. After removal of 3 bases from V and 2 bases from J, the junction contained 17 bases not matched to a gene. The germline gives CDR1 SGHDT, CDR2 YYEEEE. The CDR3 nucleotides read TGTGCCAGCAGCTCCTCAAACTTACGCCGGGACAGCCCCTACGAGCAGTACTTC. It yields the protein CASSSSNLRRDSPYEQYF.

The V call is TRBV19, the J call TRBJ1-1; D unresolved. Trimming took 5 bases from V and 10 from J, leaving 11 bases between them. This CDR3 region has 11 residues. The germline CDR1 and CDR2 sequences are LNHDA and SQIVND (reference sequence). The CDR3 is CASSSRIGAFF. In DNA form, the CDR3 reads TGTGCCAGTAGTTCCCGCATTGGAGCTTTCTTT.

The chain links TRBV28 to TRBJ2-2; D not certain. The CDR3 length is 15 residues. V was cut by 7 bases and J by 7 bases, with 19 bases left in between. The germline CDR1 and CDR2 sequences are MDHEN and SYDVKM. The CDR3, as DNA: TGTGCCAGCATAGACCCGAACTCTTCTAACGGGGAGCTGTTTTTT. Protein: CASIDPNSSNGELFF.

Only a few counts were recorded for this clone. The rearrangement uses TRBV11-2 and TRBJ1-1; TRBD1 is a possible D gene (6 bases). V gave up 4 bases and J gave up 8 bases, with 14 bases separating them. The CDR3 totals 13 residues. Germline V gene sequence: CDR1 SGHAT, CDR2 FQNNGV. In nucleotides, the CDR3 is TGTGCCAGCAGCTCAAGACAGGTAGTCGAAGCTTTCTTT. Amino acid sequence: CASSSRQVVEAFF.

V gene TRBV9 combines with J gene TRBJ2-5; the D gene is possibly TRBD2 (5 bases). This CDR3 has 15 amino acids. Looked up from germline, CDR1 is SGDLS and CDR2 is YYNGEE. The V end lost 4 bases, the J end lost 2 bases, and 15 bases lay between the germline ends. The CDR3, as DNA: TGTGCCAGCAGCCCGAGCGGTAGCTCACAAGAGACCCAGTACTTC. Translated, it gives CASSPSGSSQETQYF.

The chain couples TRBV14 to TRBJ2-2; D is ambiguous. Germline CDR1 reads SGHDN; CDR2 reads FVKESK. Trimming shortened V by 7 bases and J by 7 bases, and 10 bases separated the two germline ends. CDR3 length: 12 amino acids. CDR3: CASTNPSGELFF. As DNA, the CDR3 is TGTGCCAGCACAAACCCGAGCGGGGAGCTGTTTTTT. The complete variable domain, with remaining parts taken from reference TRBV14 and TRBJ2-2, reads EAGVTQFPSHSVIEKGQTVTLRCDPISGHDNLYWYRRVMGKEIKFLLHFVKESKQDESGMPNNRFLAERTGGTYSTLKVQPAELEDSGVYFCASTNPSGELFFGEGSRLTVL.

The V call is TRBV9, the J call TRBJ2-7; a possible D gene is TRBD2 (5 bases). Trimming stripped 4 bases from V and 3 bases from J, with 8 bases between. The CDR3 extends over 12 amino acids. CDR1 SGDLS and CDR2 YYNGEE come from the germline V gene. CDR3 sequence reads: CASSTRDYEQYF. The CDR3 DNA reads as TGTGCCAGCAGCACGAGGGACTACGAGCAGTACTTC.

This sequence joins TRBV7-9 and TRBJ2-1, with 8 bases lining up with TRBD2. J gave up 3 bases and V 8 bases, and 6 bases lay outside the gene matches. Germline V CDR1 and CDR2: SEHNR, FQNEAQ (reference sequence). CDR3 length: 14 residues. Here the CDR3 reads CASELADIYNEQFF. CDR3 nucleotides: TGTGCCAGCGAACTAGCGGACATCTACAATGAGCAGTTCTTC.

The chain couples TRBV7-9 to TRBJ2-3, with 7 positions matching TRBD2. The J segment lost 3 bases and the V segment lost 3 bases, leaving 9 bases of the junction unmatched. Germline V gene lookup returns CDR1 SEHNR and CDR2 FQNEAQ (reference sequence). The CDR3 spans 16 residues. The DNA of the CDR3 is TGTGCCAGCAGCTTCGTTGCGGGAGCGGTGACAGATACGCAGTATTTT. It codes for CASSFVAGAVTDTQYF.

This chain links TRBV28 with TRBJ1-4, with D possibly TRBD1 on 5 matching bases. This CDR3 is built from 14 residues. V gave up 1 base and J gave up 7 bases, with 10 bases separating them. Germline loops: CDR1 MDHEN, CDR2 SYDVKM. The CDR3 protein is CASSLSGWSEKLFF. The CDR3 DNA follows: TGTGCCAGCAGTTTATCAGGGTGGAGTGAAAAACTGTTTTTT.

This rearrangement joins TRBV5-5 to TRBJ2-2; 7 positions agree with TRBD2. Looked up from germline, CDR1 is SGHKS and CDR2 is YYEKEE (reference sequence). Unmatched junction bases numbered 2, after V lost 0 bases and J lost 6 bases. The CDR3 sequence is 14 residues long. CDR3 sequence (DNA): TGTGCCAGCAGCTTGGTCGGGAGGTCCGGGGAGCTGTTTTTT. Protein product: CASSLVGRSGELFF.

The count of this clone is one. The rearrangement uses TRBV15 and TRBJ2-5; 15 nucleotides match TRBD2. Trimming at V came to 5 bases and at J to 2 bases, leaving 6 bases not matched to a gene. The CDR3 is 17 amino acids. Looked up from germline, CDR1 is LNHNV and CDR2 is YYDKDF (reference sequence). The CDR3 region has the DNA TGTGCCACCAGCGATGGACTAGCGGGAGGGTTACAAGAGACCCAGTACTTC. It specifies CATSDGLAGGLQETQYF. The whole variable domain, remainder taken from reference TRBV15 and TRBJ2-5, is DAMVIQNPRYQVTQFGKPVTLSCSQTLNHNVMYWYQQKSSQAPKLLFHYYDKDFNNEADTPDNFQSRRPNTSFCFLDIRSPGLGDTAMYLCATSDGLAGGLQETQYFGPGTRLLVL.